This TCR beta chain is drawn from a study of response to subunit inactivated influenza vaccine. Study-wide findings and caveats: Authors suggested each seasonal flu vaccination may recruit only limited numbers of new T cells.

CDR1 is SQVTM, CDR2 ANQGSEA, per germline. CDR3 length equals 18 residues. The J segment lost 12 bases and the V segment lost 5 bases, leaving 22 bases of the junction unmatched. This clonotype was counted many times. Its antigen is currently unknown. TCRdb reprocessed the RT-PCR reads via MiXCR and lists one record per CDR3 protein. This table holds around 850,000 distinct CDR3 sequences, approximately 18% found once. The sample was PBMCs from blood, taken roughly 5 days after vaccination. This clonotype originated in a man between 50 and 59 years old who received an inactivated influenza vaccine. The rearrangement uses TRBV29-1 and TRBJ2-1; 13 nucleotides line up with TRBD2. CDR3 in amino acids: CSVPPPLTSGRPHGGQFF. The CDR3 bases are TGCAGCGTTCCCCCGCCCTTGACTAGCGGGAGGCCACATGGGGGGCAGTTCTTC.